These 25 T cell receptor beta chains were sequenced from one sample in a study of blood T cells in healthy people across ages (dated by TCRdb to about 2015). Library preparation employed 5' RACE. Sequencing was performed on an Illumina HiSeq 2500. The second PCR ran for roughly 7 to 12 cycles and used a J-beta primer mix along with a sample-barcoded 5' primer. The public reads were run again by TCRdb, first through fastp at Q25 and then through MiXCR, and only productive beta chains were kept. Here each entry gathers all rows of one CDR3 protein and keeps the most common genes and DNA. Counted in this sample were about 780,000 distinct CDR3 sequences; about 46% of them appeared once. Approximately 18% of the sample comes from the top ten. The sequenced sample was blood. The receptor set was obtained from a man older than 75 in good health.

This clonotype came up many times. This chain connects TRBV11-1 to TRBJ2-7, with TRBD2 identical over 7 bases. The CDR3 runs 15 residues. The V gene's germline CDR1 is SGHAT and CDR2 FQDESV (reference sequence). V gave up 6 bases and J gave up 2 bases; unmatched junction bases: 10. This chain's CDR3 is CASSKSASGAYEQYF. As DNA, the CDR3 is TGTGCCAGCAGTAAATCGGCTAGCGGAGCCTACGAGCAGTACTTC.

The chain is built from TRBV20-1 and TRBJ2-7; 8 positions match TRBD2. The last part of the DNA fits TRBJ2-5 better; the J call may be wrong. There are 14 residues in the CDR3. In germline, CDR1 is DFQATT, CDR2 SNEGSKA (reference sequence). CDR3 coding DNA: TGCAGTGTTCTAGGCACTAGCGGTTATCAGACCCAGTACTTC. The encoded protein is CSVLGTSGYQTQYF.

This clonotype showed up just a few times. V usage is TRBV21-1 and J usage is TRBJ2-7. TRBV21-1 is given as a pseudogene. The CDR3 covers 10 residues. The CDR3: CASTSCEQYF. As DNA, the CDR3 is TGTGCCAGCACCTCCTGCGAGCAGTACTTC.

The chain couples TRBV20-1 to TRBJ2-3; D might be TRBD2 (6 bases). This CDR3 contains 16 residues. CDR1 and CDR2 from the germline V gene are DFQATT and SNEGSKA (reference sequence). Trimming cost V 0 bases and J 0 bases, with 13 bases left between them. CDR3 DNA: TGCAGTGCTAGAGATCAAGCTAGCGTGAGCACAGATACGCAGTATTTT. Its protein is CSARDQASVSTDTQYF.

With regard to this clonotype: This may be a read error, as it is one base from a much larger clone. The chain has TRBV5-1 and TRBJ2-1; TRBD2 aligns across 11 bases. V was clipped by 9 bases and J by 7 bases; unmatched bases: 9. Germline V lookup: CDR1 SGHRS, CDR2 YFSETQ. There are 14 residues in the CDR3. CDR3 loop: CANETSGGRNEQFF. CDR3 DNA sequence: TGCGCCAACGAAACTAGCGGGGGTAGAAATGAGCAGTTCTTC.

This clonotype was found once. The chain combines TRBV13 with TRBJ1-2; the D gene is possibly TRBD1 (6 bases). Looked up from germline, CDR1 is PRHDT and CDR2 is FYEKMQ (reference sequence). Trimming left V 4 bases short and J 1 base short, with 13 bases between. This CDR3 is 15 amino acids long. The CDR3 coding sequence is TGTGCCAGCAGCTGGGGGACACAAATTAACTATGGCTACACCTTC. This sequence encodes CASSWGTQINYGYTF.

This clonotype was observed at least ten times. CDR3 protein: CASSRGTSGTLYSYNEQFF. The CDR3 DNA is TGCGCCAGCAGCCGAGGGACTAGCGGGACCTTATATTCCTACAATGAGCAGTTCTTC. V gene TRBV5-1 combines with J gene TRBJ2-1, with 13 bases that match TRBD2. CDR3 length: 19 residues. CDR1 and CDR2 (germline): SGHRS, YFSETQ. V gave up 4 bases and J gave up 1 base; unmatched junction bases: 11.

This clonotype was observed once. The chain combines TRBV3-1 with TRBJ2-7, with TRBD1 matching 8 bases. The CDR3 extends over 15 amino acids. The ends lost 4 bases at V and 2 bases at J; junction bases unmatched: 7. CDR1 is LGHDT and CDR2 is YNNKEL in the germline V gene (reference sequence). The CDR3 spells CASSRAGQGTYEQYF. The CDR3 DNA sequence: TGTGCCAGCAGCCGAGCCGGACAGGGTACCTACGAGCAGTACTTC.

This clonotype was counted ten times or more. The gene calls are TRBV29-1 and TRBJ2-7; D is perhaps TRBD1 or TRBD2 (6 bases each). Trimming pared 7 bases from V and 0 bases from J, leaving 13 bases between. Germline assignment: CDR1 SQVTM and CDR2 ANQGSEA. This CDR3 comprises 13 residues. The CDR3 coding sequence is TGCAGCGCCGGACAGACTAGCTCCTACGAGCAGTACTTC. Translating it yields CSAGQTSSYEQYF.

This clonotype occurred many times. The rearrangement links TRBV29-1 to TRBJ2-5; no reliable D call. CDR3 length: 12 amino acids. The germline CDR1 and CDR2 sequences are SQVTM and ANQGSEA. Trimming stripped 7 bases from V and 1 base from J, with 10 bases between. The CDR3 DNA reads TGCAGCGCCAATTCGGCCCAAGAGACCCAGTACTTC. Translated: CSANSAQETQYF. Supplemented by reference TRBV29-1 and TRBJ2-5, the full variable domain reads SAVISQKPSRDICQRGTSLTIQCQVDSQVTMMFWYRQQPGQSLTLIATANQGSEATYESGFVIDKFPISRPNLTFSTLTVSNMSPEDSSIYLCSANSAQETQYFGPGTRLLVL.

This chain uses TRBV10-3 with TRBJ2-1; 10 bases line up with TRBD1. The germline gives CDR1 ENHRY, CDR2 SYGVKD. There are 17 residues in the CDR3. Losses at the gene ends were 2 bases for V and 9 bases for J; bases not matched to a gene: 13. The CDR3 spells CAISEPAGQGRETEQFF. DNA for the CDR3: TGTGCCATCAGTGAGCCCGCGGGACAGGGGAGAGAGACTGAGCAGTTCTTC.

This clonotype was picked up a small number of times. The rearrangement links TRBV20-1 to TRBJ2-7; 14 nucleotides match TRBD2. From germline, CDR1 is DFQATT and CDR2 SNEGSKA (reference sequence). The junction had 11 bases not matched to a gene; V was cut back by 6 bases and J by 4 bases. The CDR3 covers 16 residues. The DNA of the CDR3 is TGCAGTGCAACCGGGACTAGCGGGAGCGAACGGTACGAGCAGTACTTC. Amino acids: CSATGTSGSERYEQYF.

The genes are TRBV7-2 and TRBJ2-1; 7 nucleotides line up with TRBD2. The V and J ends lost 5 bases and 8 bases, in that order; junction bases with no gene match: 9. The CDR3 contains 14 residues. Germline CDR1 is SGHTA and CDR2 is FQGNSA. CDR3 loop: CASSTRRGVDEQFF. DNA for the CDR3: TGTGCCAGCAGCACGAGACGGGGGGTAGATGAGCAGTTCTTC. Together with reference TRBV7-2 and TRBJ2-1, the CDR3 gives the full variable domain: GAGVSQSPSNKVTEKGKDVELRCDPISGHTALYWYRQSLGQGLEFLIYFQGNSAPDKSGLPSDRFSAERTGGSVSTLTIQRTQQEDSAVYLCASSTRRGVDEQFFGPGTRLTVL.

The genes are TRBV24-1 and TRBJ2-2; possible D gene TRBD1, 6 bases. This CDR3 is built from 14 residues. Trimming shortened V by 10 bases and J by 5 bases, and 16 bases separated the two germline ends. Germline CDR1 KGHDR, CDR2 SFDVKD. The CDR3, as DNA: TGTGCCACTAAAAGAGGGGGTCAGACCGGGGAGCTGTTTTTT. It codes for CATKRGGQTGELFF.

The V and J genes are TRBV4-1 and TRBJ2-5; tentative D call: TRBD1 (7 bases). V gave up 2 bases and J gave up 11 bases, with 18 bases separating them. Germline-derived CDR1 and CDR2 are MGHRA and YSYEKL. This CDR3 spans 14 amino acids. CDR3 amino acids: CASSQLPQGGKQYF. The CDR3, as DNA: TGCGCCAGCAGCCAACTCCCCCAGGGGGGAAAGCAGTACTTC.

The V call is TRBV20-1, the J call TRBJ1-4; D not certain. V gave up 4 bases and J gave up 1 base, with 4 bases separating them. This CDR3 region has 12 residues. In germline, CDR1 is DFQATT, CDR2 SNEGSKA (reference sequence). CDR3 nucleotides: TGCAGTGCTACGGGAACTAATGAAAAACTGTTTTTT. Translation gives CSATGTNEKLFF.

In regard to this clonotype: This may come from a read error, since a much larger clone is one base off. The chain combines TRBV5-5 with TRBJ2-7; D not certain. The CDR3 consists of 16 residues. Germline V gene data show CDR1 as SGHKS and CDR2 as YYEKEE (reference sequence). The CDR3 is CTSSLDLGFSSYEQYF. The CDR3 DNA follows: TGTACCAGCAGCTTGGATTTAGGGTTCAGCTCCTACGAGCAGTACTTC.

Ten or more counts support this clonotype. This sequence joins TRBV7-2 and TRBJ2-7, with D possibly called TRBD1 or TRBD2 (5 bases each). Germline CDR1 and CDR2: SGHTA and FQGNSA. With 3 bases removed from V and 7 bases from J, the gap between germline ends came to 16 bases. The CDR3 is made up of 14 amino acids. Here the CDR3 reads CASSLGGTSSEQYF. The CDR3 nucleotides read TGTGCCAGCAGCTTGGGTGGGACCAGTTCGGAGCAGTACTTC.

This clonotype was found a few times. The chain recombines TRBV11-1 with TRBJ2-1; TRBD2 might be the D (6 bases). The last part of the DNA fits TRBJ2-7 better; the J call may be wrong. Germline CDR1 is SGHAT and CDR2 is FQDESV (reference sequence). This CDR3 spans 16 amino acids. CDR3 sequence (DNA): TGTGCCAGCAGCTTAGCGGATCTGCGGGGATACAATGAGCAGTACTTC. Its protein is CASSLADLRGYNEQYF.

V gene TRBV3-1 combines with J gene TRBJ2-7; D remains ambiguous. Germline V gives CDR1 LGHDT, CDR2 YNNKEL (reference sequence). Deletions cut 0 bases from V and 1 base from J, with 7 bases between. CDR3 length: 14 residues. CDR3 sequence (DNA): TGTGCCAGCAGCCAAGAGTGGCAGTCCTACGAGCAGTACTTC. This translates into CASSQEWQSYEQYF.

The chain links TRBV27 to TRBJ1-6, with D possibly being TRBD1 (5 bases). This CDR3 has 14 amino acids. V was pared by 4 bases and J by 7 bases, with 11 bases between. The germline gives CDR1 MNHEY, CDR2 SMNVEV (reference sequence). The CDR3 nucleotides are TGTGCCAGCAGTTCAGTTGGGGGAAATTCACCCCTCCACTTT. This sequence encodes CASSSVGGNSPLHF.

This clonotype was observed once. In DNA form, the CDR3 reads TGTGCCAGCGGGGGGGTTAGCGGGAGCAGTAATGAGCAGTACTTC. It is translated as CASGGVSGSSNEQYF. This chain uses TRBV25-1 with TRBJ2-1; 9 bases are shared with TRBD2. The J call is uncertain, as TRBJ2-7 better fits the DNA end. From germline, CDR1 is MGHDK and CDR2 SYGVNS. This CDR3 region has 15 residues.

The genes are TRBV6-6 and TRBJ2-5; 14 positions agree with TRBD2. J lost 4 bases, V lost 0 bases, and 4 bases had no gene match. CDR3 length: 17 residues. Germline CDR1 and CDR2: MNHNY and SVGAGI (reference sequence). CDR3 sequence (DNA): TGTGCCAGCAGTTACTCGCCCGGGACTAGCGGGAGAGAGACCCAGTACTTC. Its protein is CASSYSPGTSGRETQYF.

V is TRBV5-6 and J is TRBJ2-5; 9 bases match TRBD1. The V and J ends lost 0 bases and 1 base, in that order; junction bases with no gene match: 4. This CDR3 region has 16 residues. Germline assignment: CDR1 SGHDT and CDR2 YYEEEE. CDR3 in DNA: TGTGCCAGCAGCTTGGGACAGGGGGGACCCCAAGAGACCCAGTACTTC. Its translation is CASSLGQGGPQETQYF.

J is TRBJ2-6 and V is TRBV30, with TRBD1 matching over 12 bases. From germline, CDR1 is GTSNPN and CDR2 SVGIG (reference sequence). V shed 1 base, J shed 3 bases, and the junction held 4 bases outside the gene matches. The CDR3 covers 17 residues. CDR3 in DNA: TGTGCCTGGAGTGAGGGACAGGGGGCAAATGGGGCCAACGTCCTGACTTTC. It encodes CAWSEGQGANGANVLTF.